Given below is one TCR beta chain in context. What it binds is not known. It was with a sample-barcoded 5' primer and a J-beta primer mix that a second PCR of about 7 to 12 cycles was run. TCRdb itself ran the 5' RACE reads through MiXCR, one entry per CDR3 protein. This sample has more than 800,000 distinct CDR3 sequences, with more than 25% found just once. This entry is derived from a study of blood T cells in healthy people across ages. CDR1 is LNHDA and CDR2 is SQIVND in the germline V gene (reference sequence). The CDR3 is 17 residues long. V lost 5 bases, J lost 1 base, and 12 bases stayed unmatched. Study-level findings and limits: Comparison with aged donors showed that long-lived donors had more naive CD4+ cells and higher diversity.

The TCR comes from a woman over 75 in good health. The chain carries TRBV19 and TRBJ2-5, with TRBD2 identical over 8 bases. The sequenced sample consisted of blood. In nucleotides, the CDR3 is TGTGCCAGTAGTGAACCAAAGCGGGGGCTGAGCCAAGAGACCCAGTACTTC. Residues: CASSEPKRGLSQETQYF.